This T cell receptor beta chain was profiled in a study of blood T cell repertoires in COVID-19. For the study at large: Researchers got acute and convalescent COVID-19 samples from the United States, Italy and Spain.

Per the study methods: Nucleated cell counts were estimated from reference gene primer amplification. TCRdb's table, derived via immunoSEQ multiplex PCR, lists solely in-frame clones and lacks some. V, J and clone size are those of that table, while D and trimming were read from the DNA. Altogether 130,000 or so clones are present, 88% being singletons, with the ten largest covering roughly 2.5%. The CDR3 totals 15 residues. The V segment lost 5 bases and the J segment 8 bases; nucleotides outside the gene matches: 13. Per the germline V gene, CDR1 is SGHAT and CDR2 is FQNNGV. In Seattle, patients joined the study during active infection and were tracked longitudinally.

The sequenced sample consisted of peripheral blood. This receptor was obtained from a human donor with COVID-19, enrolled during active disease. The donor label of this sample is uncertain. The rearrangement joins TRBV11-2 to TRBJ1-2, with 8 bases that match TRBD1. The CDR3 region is CASSPIQGVREGYTF. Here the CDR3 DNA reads TGTGCCAGCAGCCCGATACAGGGGGTAAGGGAAGGCTACACCTTC.